This record looks at one TCR beta chain sequence and its context. Its antigen is currently unknown. Assay: immunoSEQ multiplex PCR; the TCRdb copy retains only in-frame clones and omits some. This table holds more than 250,000 clones, approximately 95% found once. These data originate in a study of T cell responses to AZD1222 COVID-19 vaccine. Notes on the study in general: Nearly half of spike-specific TCRs reportedly target variant regions that are unmutated in the B.1.351 and B.1.1.7 variants.

The clonotype comes from an adult in good health. The sample in question was peripheral blood, obtained on day 0 of AZD1222 vaccination.

CDR3 residues: CASSSWWGAETQYF. The CDR3 region has the DNA TGCGCCAGCAGCTCATGGTGGGGGGCCGAGACCCAGTACTTC. The chain employs TRBV5-1 and TRBJ2-5; D may correspond to TRBD1 or TRBD2 (6 bases each). Germline values: CDR1 SGHRS, CDR2 YFSETQ. CDR3 length: 14 residues. Trimming took 3 bases from V and 5 from J, leaving 14 bases between them.